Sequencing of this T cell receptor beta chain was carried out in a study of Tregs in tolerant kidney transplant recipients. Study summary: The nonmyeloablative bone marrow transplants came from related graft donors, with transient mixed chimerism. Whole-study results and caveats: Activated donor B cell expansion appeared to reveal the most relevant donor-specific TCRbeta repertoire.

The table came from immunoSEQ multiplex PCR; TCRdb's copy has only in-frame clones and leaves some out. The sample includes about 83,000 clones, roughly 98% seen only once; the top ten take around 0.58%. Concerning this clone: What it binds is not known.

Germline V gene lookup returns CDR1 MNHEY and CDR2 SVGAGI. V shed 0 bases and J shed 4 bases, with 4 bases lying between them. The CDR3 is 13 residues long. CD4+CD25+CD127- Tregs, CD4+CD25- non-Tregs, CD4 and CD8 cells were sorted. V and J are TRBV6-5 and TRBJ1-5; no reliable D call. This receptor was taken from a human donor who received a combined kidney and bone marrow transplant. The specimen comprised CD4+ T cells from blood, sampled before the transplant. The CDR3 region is CASSYSENQPQHF. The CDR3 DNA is TGTGCCAGCAGTTACTCTGAGAATCAGCCCCAGCATTTT.